The 25 T cell receptor beta chains in this list originate from one sample, sequenced in a study of CD8 T cells in Susac syndrome. An input of 0.5 to 1 ug of RNA was subjected to reverse transcription using random hexamers. TCRdb re-called the immunoSEQ multiplex PCR reads through MiXCR, storing one row per CDR3 protein. There are under 200,000 distinct CDR3 sequences in the sample; nearly 97% occur only once, and 0.098% lies in the top ten. Sequenced input: CD4+ T cells from PBMCs. The receptor set was obtained from a human donor with Susac syndrome.

V and J are TRBV12-5 and TRBJ2-2; D is perhaps TRBD2 (7 bases). Germline loops: CDR1 LGHNT, CDR2 FRNRAP. V was pared by 9 bases and J by 5 bases, with 19 bases between. The CDR3 is 15 residues long. As DNA, the CDR3 is TGTGCTAGCCTTAAGGGGGGGGCAGAAACCGGGGAGCTGTTTTTT. Translated: CASLKGGAETGELFF.

The V call is TRBV18, the J call TRBJ2-1; D is possibly TRBD1 or TRBD2 (5 bases each). Germline-derived CDR1 and CDR2 are KGHSH and LQKENI. V shed 3 bases and J shed 9 bases, with 9 bases lying between them. This CDR3 is built from 12 residues. CDR3 bases: TGTGCCAGCTCACCTTTCGGGACTGAGCAGTTCTTC. It specifies CASSPFGTEQFF.

The V call is TRBV6-2 or TRBV6-3, the J call TRBJ2-1; D is ambiguous. Germline V gene sequence: CDR1 MNHEY, CDR2 SVGEGT. With 1 base removed from V and 5 bases from J, the gap between germline ends came to 15 bases. The CDR3 length is 16 residues. The CDR3: CASSYYLLSPNNEQFF. The DNA of the CDR3 is TGTGCCAGCAGTTACTACCTTTTATCGCCTAACAATGAGCAGTTCTTC.

J is TRBJ2-5 and V is TRBV20-1; D is perhaps TRBD2 (5 bases). Trimming left V 3 bases short and J 7 bases short, with 15 bases between. Germline V gives CDR1 DFQATT, CDR2 SNEGSKA (reference sequence). This CDR3 is built from 13 residues. CDR3 protein: CSASADPRGTQYF. The CDR3 bases are TGCAGTGCTAGTGCGGACCCCCGGGGGACCCAGTACTTC.

This clonotype was seen a few times. J is TRBJ2-3 and V is TRBV29-1, with 7 positions matching TRBD2. The germline CDR1 and CDR2 sequences are SQVTM and ANQGSEA. The CDR3 is made up of 14 amino acids. With 8 bases clipped from V and 1 base from J, the junction kept 9 bases outside the gene matches. CDR3: CSSASRGGTDTQYF. CDR3 DNA: TGCAGCTCGGCATCCCGGGGGGGCACAGATACGCAGTATTTT.

The V call is TRBV29-1, the J call TRBJ2-7, with D uncertain. Germline assignment: CDR1 SQVTM and CDR2 ANQGSEA. Trimming pared 4 bases from V and 2 bases from J, leaving 6 bases between. The CDR3 extends over 11 amino acids. CDR3 sequence: CSVAGAYEQYF. The CDR3 DNA sequence: TGCAGCGTTGCTGGGGCCTACGAGCAGTACTTC.

This clonotype has only a few counts. This chain joins TRBV7-2 and TRBJ2-3, with D perhaps matching TRBD1 (6 bases). V shed 6 bases and J shed 0 bases, with 10 bases lying between them. The CDR3 runs 14 residues. The germline V gene has CDR1 SGHTA and CDR2 FQGNSA. CDR3 coding DNA: TGTGCCAGCAGTCTGGGGGCCAGCACAGATACGCAGTATTTT. This sequence encodes CASSLGASTDTQYF.

The V and J genes are TRBV29-1 and TRBJ2-5, with 9 bases identical to TRBD2. Germline V gene sequence: CDR1 SQVTM, CDR2 ANQGSEA. The CDR3 runs 13 residues. With 5 bases clipped from V and 4 bases from J, the junction kept 5 bases outside the gene matches. The CDR3 DNA is TGCAGCGTTAGCGGGGGGTCGGTAGAGACCCAGTACTTC. This translates into CSVSGGSVETQYF.

DNA of the CDR3: TGTGCCAGCAGCTTAGGCGGGGCGGACACAGATACGCAGTATTTT. Its protein product is CASSLGGADTDTQYF. The genes are TRBV7-2 and TRBJ2-3, with D possibly TRBD2 on 6 matching bases. Germline V gene data show CDR1 as SGHTA and CDR2 as FQGNSA. Trimming cost V 1 base and J 2 bases, with 10 bases left between them. There are 15 residues in the CDR3.

V gene TRBV25-1 combines with J gene TRBJ1-2; 8 bases are a match to TRBD1. Germline V gives CDR1 MGHDK, CDR2 SYGVNS. V trimming: 4 bases; J trimming: 2 bases; junction bases outside the gene matches: 9. This CDR3 has 16 residues. The CDR3 loop reads CASSGPGTGANYGYTF. The CDR3 DNA is TGTGCCAGCAGTGGGCCCGGGACAGGTGCCAACTATGGCTACACCTTC.

The chain employs TRBV4-2 and TRBJ1-1; tentatively, D is TRBD1 (5 bases). The germline V gene has CDR1 LGHNA and CDR2 YNFKEQ. The CDR3 is 16 residues long. V lost 1 base, J lost 4 bases, and 16 bases lay in between. The CDR3 region is CASSQGDRQGSTEAFF. CDR3 sequence (DNA): TGTGCCAGCAGCCAAGGAGACAGACAAGGGAGCACTGAAGCTTTCTTT.

The chain is built from TRBV5-4 and TRBJ1-1; D call uncertain. V gave up 3 bases and J gave up 4 bases, with 16 bases separating them. The germline V gene has CDR1 SGHNT and CDR2 YYREEE (reference sequence). The CDR3 totals 15 residues. DNA of the CDR3: TGTGCCAGCAGCTCGGCGTACGGATGGAGCACTGAAGCTTTCTTT. This encodes CASSSAYGWSTEAFF.

The rearrangement links TRBV5-1 to TRBJ2-7; the D gene could be TRBD1 or TRBD2 (6 bases each). There are 15 residues in the CDR3. V gave up 4 bases and J gave up 4 bases, with 18 bases separating them. CDR1 is SGHRS, CDR2 YFSETQ, per germline. CDR3 loop: CASSIQQGLSYEQYF. CDR3 nucleotide sequence: TGCGCCAGCAGCATTCAACAGGGACTTTCGTACGAGCAGTACTTC.

The V call is TRBV12-3 or TRBV12-4, the J call TRBJ2-3, with 13 bases aligning to TRBD2. Losses at the gene ends were 6 bases for V and 3 bases for J; bases not matched to a gene: 9. The CDR3 consists of 17 residues. CDR3 nucleotides: TGTGCCAGCAGCCTGGGACTAGCGGGGAGAGGGACAGATACGCAGTATTTT. Amino acid sequence: CASSLGLAGRGTDTQYF.

The chain carries TRBV16 and TRBJ2-7, with D perhaps being TRBD1 or TRBD2 (5 bases each). This CDR3 has 15 amino acids. CDR1 and CDR2 (germline): KGHSY, FQNENV. Trimming pared 4 bases from V and 2 bases from J, leaving 15 bases between. The CDR3 region is CASSPTPPGPYEQYF. CDR3 coding DNA: TGTGCCAGCAGCCCTACCCCCCCGGGGCCCTACGAGCAGTACTTC. Full variable domain (outside the CDR3, taken from reference TRBV16 and TRBJ2-7): GEEVAQTPKHLVRGEGQKAKLYCAPIKGHSYVFWYQQVLKNEFKFLISFQNENVFDETGMPKERFSAKCLPNSPCSLEIQATKLEDSAVYFCASSPTPPGPYEQYFGPGTRLTVT.

The chain couples TRBV20-1 to TRBJ2-5; 9 nucleotides match TRBD2. Germline values: CDR1 DFQATT, CDR2 SNEGSKA (reference sequence). V lost 3 bases to trimming and J lost 5 bases; unmatched junction nucleotides: 7. The CDR3 runs to 14 residues. CDR3 loop: CSASPAGGGETQYF. The CDR3 DNA follows: TGCAGTGCTAGCCCAGCGGGGGGTGGGGAGACCCAGTACTTC.

The V call is TRBV12-3 or TRBV12-4, the J call TRBJ2-1; D remains unclear. The CDR3 extends over 17 amino acids. Deletions cut 6 bases from V and 0 bases from J, with 18 bases between. The CDR3 loop reads CASSQKGQAYSYNEQFF. The CDR3 DNA reads as TGTGCCAGCAGCCAGAAAGGGCAGGCCTACTCCTACAATGAGCAGTTCTTC.

The chain joins TRBV19 to TRBJ1-1; D perhaps matches TRBD1 (5 bases). CDR1 is LNHDA, CDR2 SQIVND, per germline (reference sequence). Trimming stripped 5 bases from V and 3 bases from J, with 7 bases between. The CDR3 has 12 residues. The CDR3 protein is CASSAGYTEAFF. The DNA for the CDR3 is TGTGCCAGTAGTGCAGGGTACACTGAAGCTTTCTTT.

V usage is TRBV3-1 and J usage is TRBJ2-7; D gene ambiguous. Germline assignment: CDR1 LGHDT and CDR2 YNNKEL (reference sequence). The CDR3 has 13 amino acids. The V end lost 4 bases, the J end lost 5 bases, and 12 bases lay between the germline ends. The chain's CDR3 is CASSPSLGHEQYF. CDR3 nucleotides: TGTGCCAGCAGCCCTTCTCTGGGTCACGAGCAGTACTTC.

This clonotype was recorded once. The J gene is TRBJ2-1, the V gene TRBV10-3; possible D gene TRBD2, 6 bases. CDR1 is ENHRY and CDR2 is SYGVKD in the germline V gene. The V end was cut by 8 bases, the J end by 6 bases, with 14 bases between. The CDR3 has 13 amino acids. The CDR3: CAIRTLGGNEQFF. The CDR3 region has the DNA TGTGCCATCCGGACCCTGGGGGGCAATGAGCAGTTCTTC.

This sequence joins TRBV5-1 and TRBJ1-1; D unclear. Germline CDR1 reads SGHRS; CDR2 reads YFSETQ. The V and J ends lost 2 bases and 7 bases respectively, with 15 bases between them. This CDR3 has 14 residues. The CDR3 nucleotides read TGCGCCAGCAGCTTATCTCAGGTGGGGATTGAAGCTTTCTTT. Amino acid sequence: CASSLSQVGIEAFF.

V and J are TRBV30 and TRBJ2-3; D may be TRBD1 (5 bases). The length of the CDR3 is 15 residues. The ends were cut back, 0 bases at V and 2 bases at J, with 12 bases in the middle. The germline CDR1 and CDR2 sequences are GTSNPN and SVGIG (reference sequence). The CDR3, as DNA: TGTGCCTGGAGTGTGGAGACAGCTTACACAGATACGCAGTATTTT. It translates to CAWSVETAYTDTQYF. The complete variable domain, with remaining parts taken from reference TRBV30 and TRBJ2-3, reads SQTIHQWPATLVQPVGSPLSLECTVEGTSNPNLYWYRQAAGRGLQLLFYSVGIGQISSEVPQNLSASRPQDRQFILSSKKLLLSDSGFYLCAWSVETAYTDTQYFGPGTRLTVL.

The chain combines TRBV12-3 or TRBV12-4 with TRBJ2-2; D is ambiguous. Trimming left V 6 bases short and J 0 bases short, with 5 bases between. The CDR3 sequence is 13 residues long. The DNA for the CDR3 is TGTGCCAGCAGAAGCGCGAACACCGGGGAGCTGTTTTTT. It translates to CASRSANTGELFF.

The genes are TRBV24-1 and TRBJ2-3; D unclear. Germline assignment: CDR1 KGHDR and CDR2 SFDVKD. The CDR3 covers 12 residues. Trimming removed 7 bases at V and 6 bases at J, with 10 bases between. The CDR3 nucleotides read TGTGCCACCAGCAAGACTGGGGATACGCAGTATTTT. Protein sequence: CATSKTGDTQYF.

V and J are TRBV20-1 and TRBJ1-2; tentative D call: TRBD1 (5 bases). Trimming removed 2 bases from V and 10 bases from J, with 11 bases in between. The CDR3 is 11 residues long. Germline-derived CDR1 and CDR2 are DFQATT and SNEGSKA (reference sequence). The DNA of the CDR3 is TGCAGTGCTAGATCCCAGGGTCTCTACACCTTC. This codes for CSARSQGLYTF.